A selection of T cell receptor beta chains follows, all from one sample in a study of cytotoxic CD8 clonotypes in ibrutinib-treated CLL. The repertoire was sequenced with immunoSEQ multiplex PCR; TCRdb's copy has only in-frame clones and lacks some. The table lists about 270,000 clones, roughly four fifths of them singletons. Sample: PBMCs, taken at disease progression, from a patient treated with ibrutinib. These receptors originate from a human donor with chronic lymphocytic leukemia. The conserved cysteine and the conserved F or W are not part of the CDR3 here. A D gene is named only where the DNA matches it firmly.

ASSVRGAADTQY	-	TRBV9	TRBJ2-3
ASSEFKGLHTEAF	-	TRBV2	TRBJ1-1
ASSLRQITYEQY	-	TRBV11-2	TRBJ2-7
SASGAETQY	-	TRBV20-1	TRBJ2-5
ASRGMNYGYT	-	TRBV5-4	TRBJ1-2
ASGLGSTSGFQETQY	TRBD2	TRBV12-5	TRBJ2-5
ASSTGQGAHMNTEAF	TRBD1	TRBV5-1	TRBJ1-1
ASSQDPRTGEQY	-	TRBV4-1	TRBJ2-7
ASSLAYNYGYT	-	TRBV5-1	TRBJ1-2
ASSQGTGWDNEQF	TRBD1	TRBV18	TRBJ2-1
ASSLLAGAVSEQY	TRBD2	TRBV28	TRBJ2-7
ASSLAGVRNQPQH	-	TRBV5-1	TRBJ1-5
AILPYGGHEQF	-	TRBV9	TRBJ2-1
ASSRVPGSGYT	-	TRBV6-1	TRBJ1-2
ASSIGGTGPSRNGYT	-	TRBV9	TRBJ1-2
ATRTGLVNEQF	TRBD1	TRBV2	TRBJ2-1
ASSLGPSSYNEQF	-	TRBV11-2	TRBJ2-1
ASTRIWQDEQY	-	TRBV18	TRBJ2-7
ASSVGGGYEQF	-	TRBV9	TRBJ2-1
ASSELQGARTGELF	TRBD1	TRBV10-1	TRBJ2-2
ASSPLAVGLSNEKLF	-	TRBV18	TRBJ1-4
ASSFGPGGGYT	-	TRBV6-5	TRBJ1-2